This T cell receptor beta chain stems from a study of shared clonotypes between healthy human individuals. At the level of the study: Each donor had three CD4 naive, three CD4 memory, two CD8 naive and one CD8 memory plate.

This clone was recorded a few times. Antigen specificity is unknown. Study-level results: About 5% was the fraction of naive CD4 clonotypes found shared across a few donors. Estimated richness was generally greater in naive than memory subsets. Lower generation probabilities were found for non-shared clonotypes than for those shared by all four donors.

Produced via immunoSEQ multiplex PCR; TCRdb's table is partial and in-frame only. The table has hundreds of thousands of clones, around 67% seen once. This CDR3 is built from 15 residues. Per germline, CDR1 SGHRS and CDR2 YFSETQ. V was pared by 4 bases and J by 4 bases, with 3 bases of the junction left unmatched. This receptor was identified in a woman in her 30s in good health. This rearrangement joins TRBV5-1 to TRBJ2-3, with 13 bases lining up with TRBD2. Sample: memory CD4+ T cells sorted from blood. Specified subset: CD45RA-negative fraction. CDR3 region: CASSPTSGRADTQYF. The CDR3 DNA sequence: TGCGCCAGCAGCCCTACTAGCGGGAGGGCAGATACGCAGTATTTT.